Described below is a single TCR beta chain sequence and its context. Libraries were prepared by immunoSEQ multiplex PCR; TCRdb keeps only in-frame clonotypes and omits some of them. Of 170,000 or so clones listed, nearly 90% are singletons. The record originates from a study of control samples from healthy donors and cancer patients. CDR1 is SNHLY, CDR2 FYNNEI, per germline. Trimming took 4 bases from V and 10 from J, leaving 14 bases between them. The CDR3 spans 14 residues. The chain employs TRBV2 and TRBJ1-6; no firm D call. The sequence derives from a woman aged 45-59 years in good health. The sequenced material came from blood. The CDR3 bases are TGTGCCAGCAGTGTGCTGGGTTTTAGGTCACCCCTCCACTTT. Its protein is CASSVLGFRSPLHF.